The next 2 T cell receptor beta chains were all read from a single sample in a study of PD-L1 blockade in urothelial cancer. Sequencing used immunoSEQ multiplex PCR; TCRdb keeps in-frame clones, though not all of them. The profile shows 30,000 to 45,000 clones, over 70% of them singletons. Source: PBMCs, taken around atezolizumab (anti-PD-L1) treatment. The origin of the receptors is a man in his fifties or sixties with urothelial cancer.

This sequence joins TRBV7-2 and TRBJ2-1; 7 positions match TRBD2. The germline V gene encodes CDR1 SGHTA and CDR2 FQGNSA. V lost 5 bases and J lost 8; bases outside the gene matches: 9. CDR3 length equals 14 residues. Here the CDR3 DNA reads TGTGCCAGCAGCCTACGGACTAGTTGGGATGAGCAGTTCTTC. Amino acids: CASSLRTSWDEQFF.

This chain connects TRBV5-4 to TRBJ1-2; 7 bases line up with TRBD1. Trimming at V came to 1 base and at J to 2 bases, leaving 5 bases not matched to a gene. Germline V gene lookup returns CDR1 SGHNT and CDR2 YYREEE (reference sequence). CDR3 length equals 15 residues. The CDR3 bases are TGTGCCAGCAGCTTGCGCTCGGGACAGAACTATGGCTACACCTTC. Translation gives CASSLRSGQNYGYTF.